This T cell receptor beta chain was observed in a study of human T cells and chemical hapten exposure. In the study overall: A mostly female patient group had alopecia areata, totalis or universalis. Small pooled library volume differences mainly caused per-sample TCR yield variation. Findings and caveats of the study: The presence of alopecia in the donors means their immune response may differ from healthy people's. In comparison with controls, expanded TCRs gave rise to a significantly larger number of large CDR3 similarity clusters.

Per the germline V gene, CDR1 is LNHDA and CDR2 is SQIVND (reference sequence). This CDR3 is 13 amino acids long. Trimming pared 3 bases from V and 4 bases from J, leaving 9 bases between. Time point reported: pre-sensitization, week 0. Treatment described: therapeutic diphenylcyclopropenone sensitization with weekly scalp DPC. As to this clonotype: The antigen remains unidentified.

From the RACE reads, TCRdb called clonotypes with MiXCR, one entry per CDR3 protein. The repertoire consists of around 92,000 distinct CDR3 sequences, with 10% to 11% occurring once and the leading ten covering under 3.5%. The sequence derives from an older woman with alopecia areata. Some clones in this sample may be carry-over from other donors' samples. The chain employs TRBV19 and TRBJ1-2; D possibly corresponds to TRBD1 (5 bases). Here the sequenced sample was whole blood, taken in connection with sensitization to the hapten diphenylcyclopropenone (DPC). CDR3 nucleotide sequence: TGTGCCAGTAGTATTGACAGTTCCTATGGCTACACCTTC. This sequence encodes CASSIDSSYGYTF.